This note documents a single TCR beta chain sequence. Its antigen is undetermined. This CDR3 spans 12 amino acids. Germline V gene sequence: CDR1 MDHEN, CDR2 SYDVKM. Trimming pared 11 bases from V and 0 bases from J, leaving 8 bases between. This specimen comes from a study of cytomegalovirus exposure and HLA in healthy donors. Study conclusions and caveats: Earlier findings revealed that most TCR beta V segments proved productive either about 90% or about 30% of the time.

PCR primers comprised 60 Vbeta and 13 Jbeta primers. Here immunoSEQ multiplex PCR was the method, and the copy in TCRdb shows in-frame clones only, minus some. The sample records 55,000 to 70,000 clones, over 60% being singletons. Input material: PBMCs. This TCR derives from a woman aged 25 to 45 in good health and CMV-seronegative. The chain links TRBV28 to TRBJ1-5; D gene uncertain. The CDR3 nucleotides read TGTGCCGGACGGGATAGCAATCAGCCCCAGCATTTT. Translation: CAGRDSNQPQHF.